This T cell receptor (beta chain) emerged from a study of CD8 T cells in ankylosing spondylitis (dated by TCRdb to about 2017). Study-wide context: The study set out to find disease-linked TCR variants by profiling T cell receptor beta repertoires in ankylosing spondylitis patients and healthy donors. The whole study cohort included about a hundred healthy donors and 20 to 30 ankylosing spondylitis patients. Peripheral blood was sampled, and synovial fluid was also collected from ankylosing spondylitis patients.

TCRdb names Illumina HiSeq 2500 as the instrument used. Quantitative 5'-RACE with molecular barcodes was the method used to prepare the TCR beta libraries. As for the authors' bioinformatics: To identify disease-linked TCR variants, a new computational method was used, one built on a probabilistic model of VDJ rearrangement. Using fastp trimming at Q25 and MiXCR clonotype assembly, TCRdb reanalyzed the public sequencing data and kept in-frame beta chains. Under each unique CDR3 protein, matching rows form one entry showing the most common genes and DNA. TCRdb, rather than the study authors, made the V and J calls. Across this sample there are 50,000 to 70,000 distinct CDR3 sequences, with around 6.5% seen only once. The ten largest account for around 5.3% of the sample. For each ankylosing spondylitis patient, the synovial fluid sample was matched to a blood sample from that same patient. What the research found in general, with its limitations: Blood from ankylosing spondylitis patients appeared to be characterized by a TCR beta motif made up of seven or eight highly homologous amino acid variants. The disease-linked clones were reported to be significantly enriched in matched synovial fluid samples from ankylosing spondylitis patients. In peripheral blood, the disease-linked clones were found at relatively low frequencies and had a CD8+ phenotype. Some TCR beta motif variants had previously been reported in synovial fluid and blood of reactive arthritis patients, which suggested common disease-initiation mechanisms.

Many counts were recorded for this clonotype. What antigen it recognizes has not been identified. Base qualities were left out, and no much larger clone turns up one base away. The germline V gene provides CDR1 MDHEN and CDR2 SYDVKM. The trim is 5 bases for V and 3 bases for J, with a gap of 10 bases between the germline ends. The CDR3 has 13 amino acids, counting the end cysteine and phenylalanine. Of the read, only the CDR3 DNA is kept; its 39 bases are in frame from base 1. The chain employs TRBV28 and TRBJ1-2; the D gene assignment is ambiguous. The origin of this receptor is a male donor with ankylosing spondylitis. The specimen was synovial fluid, either unsorted or a sorted T cell fraction (not recorded which). CDR3 protein: CASSPPWDYGYTF. Here is the DNA: TGTGCCAGCAGTCCTCCCTGGGACTATGGCTACACCTTC.